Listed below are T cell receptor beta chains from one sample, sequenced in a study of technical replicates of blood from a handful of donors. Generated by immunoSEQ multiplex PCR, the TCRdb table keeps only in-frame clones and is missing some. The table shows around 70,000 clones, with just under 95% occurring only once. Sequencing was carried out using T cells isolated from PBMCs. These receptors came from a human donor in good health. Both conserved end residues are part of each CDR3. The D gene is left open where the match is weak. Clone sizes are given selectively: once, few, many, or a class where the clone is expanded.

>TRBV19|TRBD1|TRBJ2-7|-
TGTGCCAGTAGTTTGAGGACAGGGGGCGCGAGGGGCGAGCAGTACTTC
CASSLRTGGARGEQYF
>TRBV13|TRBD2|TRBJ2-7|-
TGTGCCAGCAGCTCATGGACAGGGAGATCTAGCGGGAGTTCTGACGAGCAGTACTTC
CASSSWTGRSSGSSDEQYF
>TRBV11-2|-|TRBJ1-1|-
TGTGCCAGCAGACTTACCTTTACGAACACTGAAGCTTTCTTT
CASRLTFTNTEAFF
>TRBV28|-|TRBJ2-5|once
TGTGCCAGCAGTCCGCAAGAGACCCAGTACTTC
CASSPQETQYF
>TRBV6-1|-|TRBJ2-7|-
TGTGCCAGCAGCGCCCACTACACGTCCTACGAGCAGTACTTC
CASSAHYTSYEQYF
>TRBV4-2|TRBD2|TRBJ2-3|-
TGTGCCAGCAGCCAAGAGGATACTAGCGGGAGTGTAACAGATACGCAGTATTTT
CASSQEDTSGSVTDTQYF
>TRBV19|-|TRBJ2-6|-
TGTGCCAGTAGCGGGGACTCTGGGGCCAACGTCCTGACTTTC
CASSGDSGANVLTF
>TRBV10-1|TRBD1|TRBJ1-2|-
TGCGCCAGCAGTGAGTGGACAGGGAGCGGCTACACCTTC
CASSEWTGSGYTF
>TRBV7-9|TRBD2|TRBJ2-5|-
TGTGCCAGCAGCTTTGGGACTAGCTACGAGACCCAGTACTTC
CASSFGTSYETQYF
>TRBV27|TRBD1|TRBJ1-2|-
TGTGCCAGCAGTTCGGGGACAGCGGCTTCTAACTATGGCTACACCTTC
CASSSGTAASNYGYTF
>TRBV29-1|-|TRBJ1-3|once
TGCAGCGTGGAGGGTAAATGGAACACCATATATTTT
CSVEGKWNTIYF